The 31 T cell receptor beta chains reported below all come from one sample, sequenced in a study of CD8+CD57+ T cells in acquired aplastic anemia. The use of genomic DNA as template underpinned the TCR beta VDJ and CDR3 profiling. MiXCR, applied by TCRdb to the reads, yields one record per CDR3 protein. The sample lists about 180,000 distinct CDR3 sequences; around 50% were seen once. Sequencing involved patients with CD8+CD57+ cell expansion previously shown by flow cytometry. Sequencing input: sorted CD4+, CD8+, or CD8+CD57+ T cells (not recorded which) from PBMCs. Receptor source: a human donor with aplastic anemia.

This rearrangement joins TRBV10-3 to TRBJ1-5, with D possibly TRBD1 on 5 matching bases. The CDR3 runs 14 residues. Germline CDR1 reads ENHRY; CDR2 reads SYGVKD. The V end lost 4 bases, the J end lost 5 bases, and 12 bases lay between the germline ends. CDR3 residues: CAISAGTEDQPQHF. The CDR3, as DNA: TGTGCCATCAGTGCGGGGACCGAGGATCAGCCCCAGCATTTT.

With respect to this clonotype: This could be a read error, since a much larger clone is one nucleotide away. V usage is TRBV12-3 or TRBV12-4 and J usage is TRBJ2-3; perhaps D is TRBD1 or TRBD2 (6 bases each). V lost 3 bases to trimming and J lost 2 bases, with 12 bases between them. The CDR3 consists of 15 residues. Written as DNA, the CDR3 is TGTGCCAGCAGTTTCGGGGGCACCATCACAGATACGCAGTATTTT. This translates into CASSFGGTITDTQYF.

This rearrangement joins TRBV5-1 to TRBJ1-1; the D is unclear. V lost 2 bases, J lost 7 bases, and 15 bases lay in between. The CDR3 extends over 14 amino acids. Germline CDR1 and CDR2: SGHRS and YFSETQ. The CDR3 reads CASSFEFSAYEAFF. The CDR3 nucleotides read TGCGCCAGCAGCTTTGAGTTCAGTGCGTATGAAGCTTTCTTT.

The sample holds many counts of this clonotype. The rearrangement links TRBV7-8 to TRBJ2-7, with D tentatively TRBD2 (7 bases). V was clipped by 5 bases and J by 6 bases, with 17 bases between them. The CDR3 loop spans 14 amino acids. Germline values: CDR1 SGHVS, CDR2 FQNEAQ. CDR3 in amino acids: CASSTTWGGGEQYF. The CDR3 DNA follows: TGTGCCAGCAGCACCACCTGGGGGGGCGGCGAGCAGTACTTC.

The gene calls are TRBV19 and TRBJ1-6; D may be TRBD1 (6 bases). The germline CDR1 and CDR2 sequences are LNHDA and SQIVND (reference sequence). This CDR3 is built from 12 residues. V lost 3 bases, J lost 14 bases, and 11 bases lay in between. The CDR3 reads CASSILEGALHF. CDR3 coding DNA: TGTGCCAGTAGTATTCTGGAGGGGGCCCTCCACTTT.

To note about this clonotype: A much larger clone lies one base from this, so it may be a read error. The chain uses TRBV6-1 and TRBJ2-7; 7 nucleotides align to TRBD1. Germline V CDR1 and CDR2: MNHNS, SASEGT. The length of the CDR3 is 14 residues. CDR3 region: CASSERGPTYGQYF. CDR3 nucleotide sequence: TGTGCCAGCAGTGAAAGGGGGCCCACCTACGGGCAGTACTTC.

In this sample, this clonotype turned up a few times. The chain is built from TRBV7-2 and TRBJ2-5; D is unresolved. The CDR3 has 13 residues. Trimming stripped 4 bases from V and 7 bases from J, with 13 bases between. The germline V gene has CDR1 SGHTA and CDR2 FQGNSA. CDR3 loop: CASSSGLKGTQYF. In nucleotides, the CDR3 is TGTGCCAGCAGCTCCGGATTGAAGGGGACCCAGTACTTC.

The chain carries TRBV15 and TRBJ1-5; possible D gene TRBD1, 5 bases. Germline loops: CDR1 LNHNV, CDR2 YYDKDF (reference sequence). V was pared by 0 bases and J by 4 bases, with 7 bases between. The CDR3 runs 14 residues. The CDR3 region is CATSRDKGNQPQHF. The DNA of the CDR3 is TGTGCCACCAGCAGAGATAAGGGGAATCAGCCCCAGCATTTT.

The chain recombines TRBV20-1 with TRBJ2-2; 14 bases line up with TRBD2. From germline, CDR1 is DFQATT and CDR2 SNEGSKA (reference sequence). After removal of 6 bases from V and 6 bases from J, the junction contained 9 bases not matched to a gene. This CDR3 has 16 amino acids. The CDR3 loop reads CSAMTSGRDEAGELFF. CDR3 nucleotide sequence: TGCAGTGCCATGACTAGCGGGAGGGACGAGGCCGGGGAGCTGTTTTTT.

This chain links TRBV7-9 with TRBJ2-5; D might be TRBD2 (5 bases). Trimming shortened V by 5 bases and J by 4 bases, and 17 bases separated the two germline ends. Germline loops: CDR1 SEHNR, CDR2 FQNEAQ (reference sequence). The CDR3 covers 15 residues. CDR3 nucleotide sequence: TGTGCCAGCAGCCGAGGGTATACTAGTCGAGAGACCCAGTACTTC. This translates into CASSRGYTSRETQYF.

There are many counts of this clonotype. This chain uses TRBV3-1 with TRBJ2-7; D is possibly TRBD2 (5 bases). The CDR3 extends over 12 amino acids. The V gene lost 3 bases and the J gene lost 3 bases, with 6 bases spanning the gap. CDR1 and CDR2 from the germline V gene are LGHDT and YNNKEL (reference sequence). CDR3 sequence: CASSQAGYEQYF. DNA of the CDR3: TGTGCCAGCAGCCAGGCGGGCTACGAGCAGTACTTC.

This chain connects TRBV20-1 to TRBJ2-5, with 10 bases lining up with TRBD1. The CDR3 spans 14 residues. Germline trimming cut 5 bases from V and 4 bases from J; bases unmatched to any gene: 7. Germline V CDR1 and CDR2: DFQATT, SNEGSKA (reference sequence). CDR3 region: CSAYDGTGVETQYF. The DNA of the CDR3 is TGCAGTGCTTACGACGGGACAGGGGTAGAGACCCAGTACTTC.

This clonotype was seen ten or more times. CDR3 amino acids: CASSETGDGYTF. Written as DNA, the CDR3 is TGTGCCAGTAGTGAGACAGGGGATGGCTACACCTTC. J is TRBJ1-2 and V is TRBV19; 8 nucleotides match TRBD1. The CDR3 length is 12 residues. CDR1 is LNHDA, CDR2 SQIVND, per germline (reference sequence). J gave up 6 bases and V 5 bases, and 2 bases lay outside the gene matches.

The chain recombines TRBV19 with TRBJ2-5; no reliable D call. This CDR3 region has 11 residues. Trimming removed 9 bases from V and 2 bases from J, with 7 bases in between. CDR1 is LNHDA and CDR2 is SQIVND in the germline V gene (reference sequence). The DNA of the CDR3 is TGTGCCAGCTGCCGTCAAGAGACCCAGTACTTC. This translates into CASCRQETQYF.

This clonotype was recorded many times. The rearrangement uses TRBV7-2 and TRBJ2-2; D remains ambiguous. The CDR3 contains 13 residues. Germline lookup yields CDR1 SGHTA and CDR2 FQGNSA. Trimming pared 3 bases from V and 5 bases from J, leaving 7 bases between. CDR3 sequence (DNA): TGTGCCAGCAGCTTCGGGTGGACCGGGGAGCTGTTTTTT. Its translation is CASSFGWTGELFF.

The chain couples TRBV5-1 to TRBJ2-7, with D possibly matching TRBD2 (5 bases). This CDR3 has 15 amino acids. Trimming removed 3 bases at V and 5 bases at J, with 18 bases between. CDR1 is SGHRS, CDR2 YFSETQ, per germline. In DNA form, the CDR3 reads TGCGCCAGCAGCTGGCTTACTAATACGGGGAACGAGCAGTACTTC. It yields the protein CASSWLTNTGNEQYF.

The chain couples TRBV14 to TRBJ1-3; D not certain. Germline CDR1 is SGHDN and CDR2 is FVKESK. The CDR3 runs to 13 residues. The CDR3 region is CGLRATSGNTIYF. Here the CDR3 DNA reads TGTGGTTTGCGAGCCACCTCTGGAAACACCATATATTTT.

To note about this clonotype: This may stem from a read error, because a much larger clone lies one nucleotide away. Likely a read error: the CDR3 ends without its conserved phenylalanine or tryptophan. In DNA form, the CDR3 reads TGCGCCAGCAGCTGGGACACAGATACGCAGTATCTT. Protein: CASSWDTDTQYL. J is TRBJ2-3 and V is TRBV5-1; D unresolved. This CDR3 region has 12 residues. V was clipped by 3 bases and J by 2 bases, with 4 bases between them. Germline V CDR1 and CDR2: SGHRS, YFSETQ.

The chain couples TRBV10-1 to TRBJ2-7, with D unclear. V was cut by 2 bases and J by 2 bases, with 13 bases left in between. CDR3 length: 15 residues. Germline V gene lookup returns CDR1 WNHNN and CDR2 SYGVQD (reference sequence). The CDR3 spells CASSETVVGTYEQYF. CDR3 in DNA: TGCGCCAGCAGTGAGACCGTCGTGGGCACCTACGAGCAGTACTTC.

This clonotype was detected only a few times. The chain employs TRBV19 and TRBJ2-7; TRBD1 might be the D (5 bases). This CDR3 is built from 14 residues. Between the trimmed V and J ends, which lost 3 bases and 3 bases, there was a span of 12 bases. CDR1 and CDR2 (germline): LNHDA, SQIVND (reference sequence). CDR3 in DNA: TGTGCCAGTAGTATTTCCAGGGCTCACTACGAGCAGTACTTC. This codes for CASSISRAHYEQYF.

The gene calls are TRBV7-9 and TRBJ1-2, with 11 bases that match TRBD1. Germline V gives CDR1 SEHNR, CDR2 FQNEAQ (reference sequence). This CDR3 is 14 amino acids long. Trimming removed 4 bases from V and 6 bases from J; junction bases left unmatched: 4. CDR3 sequence (DNA): TGTGCCAGCAGCTCCGGACAGGGGGCGCATGGCTACACCTTC. This sequence encodes CASSSGQGAHGYTF. The variable domain in full, completed from reference TRBV7-9 and TRBJ1-2, reads DTGVSQNPRHKITKRGQNVTFRCDPISEHNRLYWYRQTLGQGPEFLTYFQNEAQLEKSRLLSDRFSAERPKGSFSTLEIQRTEQGDSAMYLCASSSGQGAHGYTFGSGTRLTVV.

This clonotype was seen a few times. This sequence joins TRBV6-5 and TRBJ2-3; D is unclear. The V gene lost 6 bases and the J gene lost 5 bases, with 6 bases spanning the gap. This CDR3 has 11 residues. Germline V gives CDR1 MNHEY, CDR2 SVGAGI. As DNA, the CDR3 is TGTGCCAGCAGAACTCGAGATACGCAGTATTTT. Its protein product is CASRTRDTQYF.

This clonotype was seen many times. The chain recombines TRBV6-1 with TRBJ2-7, with a weak D call TRBD2 (6 bases). The CDR3 is made up of 14 amino acids. Germline loops: CDR1 MNHNS, CDR2 SASEGT. V was shortened by 5 bases and J by 4 bases, with 15 bases between the two germline ends. CDR3 bases: TGTGCCAGCAGTCGGGGACGGGAGCGATACGAGCAGTACTTC. This codes for CASSRGRERYEQYF.

This rearrangement joins TRBV20-1 to TRBJ2-7; tentatively, D is TRBD2 (7 bases). The CDR3 covers 12 residues. Looked up from germline, CDR1 is DFQATT and CDR2 is SNEGSKA (reference sequence). Between the trimmed V and J ends, which lost 7 bases and 7 bases, there was a span of 17 bases. CDR3 nucleotides: TGCAGTGAAGAGGGGGGGCCGGGAGAGCAGTACTTC. Amino acid sequence: CSEEGGPGEQYF.

This chain links TRBV2 with TRBJ1-1; the D is unclear. CDR1 is SNHLY and CDR2 is FYNNEI in the germline V gene. The CDR3 is made up of 11 amino acids. The V gene lost 7 bases and the J gene lost 3 bases, with 6 bases spanning the gap. This CDR3 reads CASNLYTEAFF. CDR3 in DNA: TGTGCCAGCAATTTATACACTGAAGCTTTCTTT.

CDR3 protein: CASSEAGGQPQHF. The CDR3 nucleotides are TGTGCCAGCAGTGAAGCCGGGGGACAGCCCCAGCATTTT. The rearrangement uses TRBV6-1 and TRBJ1-5, with a possible D match to TRBD1 (5 bases). With 0 bases removed from V and 7 bases from J, the gap between germline ends came to 7 bases. The CDR3 runs 13 residues. Germline CDR1 and CDR2: MNHNS and SASEGT.

V gene TRBV20-1 combines with J gene TRBJ2-1; D tentatively reads TRBD1 or TRBD2 (6 bases each). CDR1 DFQATT and CDR2 SNEGSKA come from the germline V gene (reference sequence). With 7 bases removed from V and 4 bases from J, the gap between germline ends came to 20 bases. This CDR3 is built from 15 residues. CDR3 amino acids: CSVGERGVDYNEQFF. The CDR3 nucleotides read TGCAGTGTGGGGGAGAGGGGGGTAGATTACAATGAGCAGTTCTTC.

This clonotype has just a few counts. The chain has TRBV2 and TRBJ1-1; possible D gene TRBD1, 6 bases. Germline assignment: CDR1 SNHLY and CDR2 FYNNEI. This CDR3 spans 16 amino acids. V lost 5 bases and J 5 bases, leaving 21 bases between the germline ends. Here the CDR3 reads CASSQYGGTGPTEAFF. The DNA for the CDR3 is TGTGCCAGCAGTCAATATGGGGGAACAGGGCCGACTGAAGCTTTCTTT.

Concerning this clonotype itself: A single base separates this from a much larger clone, so it may be a read error. V is TRBV5-5 and J is TRBJ1-5, with 9 bases lining up with TRBD1. The CDR3 sequence is 15 residues long. Germline CDR1 reads SGHKS; CDR2 reads YYEKEE (reference sequence). V shed 6 bases and J 2 bases; nucleotides not matched to a gene: 6. Here the CDR3 DNA reads TGTGCCAGCAATGGGGGGACAGGGCGCAATCAGCCCCAGCATTTT. Translation: CASNGGTGRNQPQHF.

Details on this clonotype: A much larger clone sits a single nucleotide away, making a read error possible. This chain joins TRBV12-3 or TRBV12-4 and TRBJ2-3; 11 bases match TRBD2. CDR3 length: 14 residues. Losses at the gene ends were 4 bases for V and 5 bases for J; bases not matched to a gene: 2. The CDR3 here is CASSSTSGGDTQYF. The CDR3 DNA follows: TGTGCCAGCAGTTCCACTAGCGGGGGAGATACGCAGTATTTT.

This clonotype has ten or more counts. The chain employs TRBV20-1 and TRBJ2-1; 9 bases are a match to TRBD1. J was trimmed by 8 bases and V by 6 bases; bases with no gene match: 11. The CDR3 covers 14 residues. The germline gives CDR1 DFQATT, CDR2 SNEGSKA (reference sequence). The chain's CDR3 is CSARGTGSVDEQFF. The CDR3 DNA reads TGCAGTGCCCGGGGGACAGGGAGCGTTGATGAGCAGTTCTTC.